Below are 8 T cell receptor beta chains sequenced from a single sample in a study of shared clonotypes between healthy human individuals. Sequencing used immunoSEQ multiplex PCR; TCRdb keeps in-frame clones, though not all of them. The table has nearly 1 million clones, around three quarters seen once. Sequencing was carried out using memory CD4+ T cells sorted from blood. Documented subset: CD45RA-negative fraction. Source of these receptors: a man in his late teens or twenties in good health.

The chain recombines TRBV5-1 with TRBJ1-2, with D tentatively TRBD1 (6 bases). Germline V gene sequence: CDR1 SGHRS, CDR2 YFSETQ. V lost 4 bases and J lost 8, with 21 bases in between. CDR3 length equals 15 residues. CDR3 residues: CASSGGGGQPVGYTF. In nucleotides, the CDR3 is TGCGCCAGCAGCGGGGGCGGCGGTCAACCAGTGGGCTACACCTTC.

This clone occurred a few times. This chain connects TRBV7-2 to TRBJ1-6; 7 bases align to TRBD1. The germline CDR1 and CDR2 sequences are SGHTA and FQGNSA. The J segment lost 10 bases and the V segment lost 5 bases, leaving 8 bases of the junction unmatched. The length of the CDR3 is 14 residues. CDR3 DNA sequence: TGTGCCAGCAGCGAAACAGGGGTTGTCTCACCCCTCCACTTT. Amino acid sequence: CASSETGVVSPLHF.

The rearrangement joins TRBV4-1 to TRBJ1-5, with no clear D. V was clipped by 1 base and J by 7 bases, with 11 bases between them. CDR3 length: 14 amino acids. Germline CDR1 reads MGHRA; CDR2 reads YSYEKL. CDR3 sequence reads: CASSQAGIYQPQHF. The CDR3, as DNA: TGCGCCAGCAGCCAAGCGGGCATTTACCAGCCCCAGCATTTT.

A few counts support this clone. This chain uses TRBV18 with TRBJ1-6; TRBD1 might be the D (6 bases). The CDR3 spans 16 residues. V dropped 3 bases and J dropped 6 bases, with 15 bases sitting between them. The germline CDR1 and CDR2 sequences are KGHSH and LQKENI. For the CDR3, the DNA is TGTGCCAGCTCACCGAACAGGGTCTCATCTAATTCACCCCTCCACTTT. It encodes CASSPNRVSSNSPLHF.

The V gene is TRBV4-1, the J gene TRBJ2-1; TRBD2 aligns across 11 bases. The CDR3 is 15 amino acids. The V segment lost 7 bases and the J segment 8 bases; nucleotides outside the gene matches: 10. CDR1 and CDR2 (germline): MGHRA, YSYEKL. This chain's CDR3 is CASKKLAGVIDEQFF. CDR3 DNA sequence: TGCGCCAGCAAGAAACTAGCGGGAGTCATCGATGAGCAGTTCTTC.

The chain carries TRBV12-5 and TRBJ1-1; D unresolved. The germline gives CDR1 LGHNT, CDR2 FRNRAP. This CDR3 has 18 amino acids. Trimming took off 0 bases at V and 0 bases at J, with 17 bases between the two ends. CDR3 residues: CASGLVRQSQEMNTEAFF. The CDR3 bases are TGTGCTAGTGGTTTGGTACGCCAGAGCCAAGAAATGAACACTGAAGCTTTCTTT.

This chain joins TRBV5-8 and TRBJ2-7, with D perhaps assigned TRBD1 or TRBD2 (5 bases each). CDR3 length: 15 residues. CDR1 is SGHTS, CDR2 YDEGEE, per germline. V lost 4 bases, J lost 0 bases, and 14 bases lay in between. The CDR3 spells CASSPRDRASYEQYF. CDR3 in DNA: TGTGCCAGCAGCCCCCGGGACCGAGCCTCCTACGAGCAGTACTTC.

The V gene is TRBV9, the J gene TRBJ2-3, with D perhaps TRBD1 (6 bases). Germline CDR1 reads SGDLS; CDR2 reads YYNGEE. The ends were cut back, 4 bases at V and 2 bases at J, with 11 bases in the middle. The CDR3 is 14 residues long. CDR3 loop: CASSLGQFTDTQYF. CDR3 coding DNA: TGTGCCAGCAGCCTCGGACAGTTCACAGATACGCAGTATTTT.